This passage covers 23 T cell receptor beta chains from one sample sequenced in a study of control samples from healthy donors and cancer patients. The method was immunoSEQ multiplex PCR; TCRdb's version includes in-frame clones alone and lacks a portion of them. This table has under 200,000 clones, roughly 95% appearing once. The sequencing sample was made of blood. All receptors derive from a woman in her 30s in good health.

V is TRBV7-9 and J is TRBJ2-2; D might be TRBD1 (7 bases). The CDR3 has 14 amino acids. The germline V gene has CDR1 SEHNR and CDR2 FQNEAQ (reference sequence). V lost 2 bases and J 6 bases, leaving 10 bases between the germline ends. The CDR3 region is CASSLLRGAGELFF. The CDR3 DNA follows: TGTGCCAGCAGCTTACTCAGGGGGGCCGGGGAGCTGTTTTTT.

The gene calls are TRBV30 and TRBJ2-3; tentative D call: TRBD2 (6 bases). The CDR3 sequence is 15 residues long. Germline V CDR1 and CDR2: GTSNPN, SVGIG (reference sequence). V shed 1 base and J shed 2 bases, with 13 bases lying between them. This CDR3 reads CAWSGDLGHTDTQYF. The CDR3 coding sequence is TGTGCCTGGAGTGGGGACTTGGGTCACACAGATACGCAGTATTTT.

The chain has TRBV3-1 (or the pseudogene TRBV3-2) and TRBJ1-4; 7 bases fit TRBD1. The germline CDR1 and CDR2 sequences are LGHDT and YNNKEL (reference sequence). V gave up 1 base and J gave up 0 bases; unmatched junction bases: 5. This CDR3 comprises 17 residues. The CDR3: CASSQATGSPTNEKLFF. CDR3 nucleotides: TGTGCCAGCAGCCAAGCGACAGGGAGTCCAACTAATGAAAAACTGTTTTTT.

The rearrangement links TRBV10-3 to TRBJ2-3, with TRBD1 identical over 10 bases. The germline gives CDR1 ENHRY, CDR2 SYGVKD. This CDR3 contains 14 residues. The junction had 5 bases not matched to a gene; V was cut back by 10 bases and J by 1 base. CDR3 sequence reads: CASTGTGGTDTQYF. The CDR3 nucleotides are TGTGCCAGTACCGGGACAGGGGGCACAGATACGCAGTATTTT.

The chain links TRBV2 to TRBJ1-2; D is uncertain. Germline values: CDR1 SNHLY, CDR2 FYNNEI. There are 13 residues in the CDR3. Trimming took off 0 bases at V and 5 bases at J, with 7 bases between the two ends. CDR3 amino acids: CASSEAADYGYTF. CDR3 sequence (DNA): TGTGCCAGCAGTGAAGCGGCAGATTATGGCTACACCTTC. Looking up the rest from reference TRBV2 and TRBJ1-2 gives the full variable domain: EPEVTQTPSHQVTQMGQEVILRCVPISNHLYFYWYRQILGQKVEFLVSFYNNEISEKSEIFDDQFSVERPDGSNFTLKIRSTKLEDSAMYFCASSEAADYGYTFGSGTRLTVV.

V gene TRBV2 combines with J gene TRBJ2-2, with no clear D. The CDR3 totals 15 residues. V was cut by 2 bases and J by 8 bases, with 15 bases left in between. Germline-derived CDR1 and CDR2 are SNHLY and FYNNEI. CDR3 region: CASSEIQVLSGELFF. In DNA form, the CDR3 reads TGTGCCAGCAGTGAAATCCAGGTCCTTTCGGGGGAGCTGTTTTTT.

The CDR3 protein is CATRRTGASGELFF. The CDR3 nucleotides read TGTGCCACCAGAAGGACAGGGGCGTCCGGGGAGCTGTTTTTT. This chain links TRBV24-1 with TRBJ2-2; 9 positions match TRBD1. Germline V gene sequence: CDR1 KGHDR, CDR2 SFDVKD. V dropped 7 bases and J dropped 6; count of bases not matched to a gene: 5. The CDR3 sequence is 14 residues long.

The CDR3 region has the DNA TGTGCCAGTAGTATGGACGGGGCCTATGGCTACACCTTC. This sequence encodes CASSMDGAYGYTF. This rearrangement joins TRBV19 to TRBJ1-2; TRBD1 might be the D (5 bases). V was trimmed by 3 bases and J by 4 bases, leaving 9 bases between them. Per germline, CDR1 LNHDA and CDR2 SQIVND (reference sequence). This CDR3 comprises 13 residues.

Only one count was recorded for this clone. This chain links TRBV28 with TRBJ1-5; D is ambiguous. The V gene's germline CDR1 is MDHEN and CDR2 SYDVKM. V was trimmed by 5 bases and J by 8 bases, leaving 16 bases between them. CDR3 length equals 14 residues. The CDR3 loop is CASSPDLLSKPQHF. Written as DNA, the CDR3 is TGTGCCAGCAGTCCGGACCTCCTTAGTAAGCCCCAGCATTTT.

The chain is built from TRBV19 and TRBJ1-5; 12 bases match TRBD1. Trimming removed 3 bases from V and 1 base from J; junction bases left unmatched: 10. The CDR3 contains 19 residues. CDR1 is LNHDA and CDR2 is SQIVND in the germline V gene (reference sequence). For the CDR3, the DNA is TGTGCCAGTAGTATGCCTTGGGGACAGGGGGCGAGGAGCAATCAGCCCCAGCATTTT. Protein sequence: CASSMPWGQGARSNQPQHF. Full variable domain (outside the CDR3, taken from reference TRBV19 and TRBJ1-5): DGGITQSPKYLFRKEGQNVTLSCEQNLNHDAMYWYRQDPGQGLRLIYYSQIVNDFQKGDIAEGYSVSREKKESFPLTVTSAQKNPTAFYLCASSMPWGQGARSNQPQHFGDGTRLSIL.

The chain couples TRBV5-1 to TRBJ1-1; 7 bases fit TRBD1. This CDR3 is built from 17 residues. Looked up from germline, CDR1 is SGHRS and CDR2 is YFSETQ. With 0 bases clipped from V and 0 bases from J, the junction kept 8 bases outside the gene matches. The CDR3 here is CASSLVSGQQMNTEAFF. The CDR3 DNA sequence: TGCGCCAGCAGCTTGGTTTCGGGACAGCAAATGAACACTGAAGCTTTCTTT. Based on the CDR3 plus reference TRBV5-1 and TRBJ1-1, the full variable domain is KAGVTQTPRYLIKTRGQQVTLSCSPISGHRSVSWYQQTPGQGLQFLFEYFSETQRNKGNFPGRFSGRQFSNSRSEMNVSTLELGDSALYLCASSLVSGQQMNTEAFFGQGTRLTVV.

The chain is built from TRBV21-1 and TRBJ2-2; the table's D call of TRBD2 was not tested on the DNA. TRBV21-1 is a known pseudogene. CDR3 length: 16 amino acids. The DNA for the CDR3 is TGTGCCAGCAGCCGTCCGGGGGGGCCGGGCACCGGGGAGCTGTTTTTT. It encodes CASSRPGGPGTGELFF.

This chain uses TRBV6-5 with TRBJ2-3, with a tentative D call TRBD1 (5 bases). The ends were cut back, 6 bases at V and 2 bases at J, with 15 bases in the middle. CDR3 length: 15 amino acids. Looked up from germline, CDR1 is MNHEY and CDR2 is SVGAGI. The CDR3: CASRIRGATTDTQYF. CDR3 coding DNA: TGTGCCAGCAGAATACGTGGGGCCACCACAGATACGCAGTATTTT.

The V call is TRBV3-1 (or the pseudogene TRBV3-2), the J call TRBJ1-3, with 8 positions matching TRBD1. V trimming: 2 bases; J trimming: 2 bases; junction bases outside the gene matches: 5. The CDR3 has 16 residues. Germline V gene sequence: CDR1 LGHDT, CDR2 YNNKEL (reference sequence). Written as DNA, the CDR3 is TGTGCCAGCAGCCAACATCCAGGGGGCACTGGAAACACCATATATTTT. Residues: CASSQHPGGTGNTIYF.

The chain has TRBV5-1 and TRBJ2-5; D is undetermined. The germline V and J ends were trimmed by 7 bases and 7 bases, with 20 bases remaining between them. This CDR3 has 14 amino acids. Germline CDR1 is SGHRS and CDR2 is YFSETQ. The CDR3: CASFAGTESGTQYF. CDR3 DNA: TGCGCCAGCTTCGCCGGAACGGAGTCGGGGACCCAGTACTTC.

The chain joins TRBV15 to TRBJ1-5, with TRBD1 as a possible D gene (6 bases). Germline V gene lookup returns CDR1 LNHNV and CDR2 YYDKDF (reference sequence). There are 15 residues in the CDR3. V was cut by 1 base and J by 7 bases, with 14 bases left in between. The CDR3 here is CATSRGRGKGQPQHF. In nucleotides, the CDR3 is TGTGCCACCAGCAGAGGCAGGGGAAAGGGACAGCCCCAGCATTTT.

This rearrangement joins TRBV13 to TRBJ1-4; D perhaps matches TRBD1 (6 bases). This CDR3 is built from 16 residues. Deletions cut 3 bases from V and 1 base from J, with 12 bases between. CDR1 PRHDT and CDR2 FYEKMQ come from the germline V gene (reference sequence). The CDR3 DNA reads TGTGCCAGCAGCTTTGGGGGGACAAAAACTAATGAAAAACTGTTTTTT. It encodes CASSFGGTKTNEKLFF.

This clone was counted between two and nine times. V usage is TRBV5-5 and J usage is TRBJ2-1; the match to TRBD2 covers 13 bases. The V segment lost 4 bases and the J segment 6 bases; nucleotides outside the gene matches: 7. This CDR3 comprises 16 residues. Per the germline V gene, CDR1 is SGHKS and CDR2 is YYEKEE (reference sequence). CDR3 sequence reads: CASSLTGTSGINEQFF. The CDR3 DNA is TGTGCCAGCAGCCTGACCGGGACTAGCGGGATCAATGAGCAGTTCTTC.

The V call is TRBV5-1, the J call TRBJ2-3; D gene uncertain. Deletions cut 5 bases from V and 0 bases from J, with 16 bases between. Germline lookup yields CDR1 SGHRS and CDR2 YFSETQ. The CDR3 runs 16 residues. CDR3 coding DNA: TGCGCCAGCAGAAAAATGGAGCTCGACAGCACAGATACGCAGTATTTT. It translates to CASRKMELDSTDTQYF. The complete variable domain, with remaining parts taken from reference TRBV5-1 and TRBJ2-3, reads KAGVTQTPRYLIKTRGQQVTLSCSPISGHRSVSWYQQTPGQGLQFLFEYFSETQRNKGNFPGRFSGRQFSNSRSEMNVSTLELGDSALYLCASRKMELDSTDTQYFGPGTRLTVL.

This clone was seen once. This chain links TRBV2 with TRBJ2-5, with D hard to call. CDR3 length: 15 amino acids. Germline lookup yields CDR1 SNHLY and CDR2 FYNNEI. The V and J ends lost 6 bases and 1 base respectively, with 15 bases between them. This CDR3 reads CASRELDKIQETQYF. The CDR3 nucleotides are TGTGCCAGCAGAGAACTCGACAAAATCCAAGAGACCCAGTACTTC.

The chain recombines TRBV27 with TRBJ2-2; D is unresolved. This CDR3 has 19 residues. The germline gives CDR1 MNHEY, CDR2 SMNVEV (reference sequence). Trimming took off 5 bases at V and 2 bases at J, with 24 bases between the two ends. The CDR3 DNA sequence: TGTGCCAGCAGTCTGATAACGAACTATCGGAATCGAAACACCGGGGAGCTGTTTTTT. It codes for CASSLITNYRNRNTGELFF.

The chain combines TRBV9 with TRBJ1-4, with 8 bases fitting TRBD1. The CDR3 length is 15 residues. CDR1 is SGDLS, CDR2 YYNGEE, per germline. With V trimmed by 0 bases and J by 7 bases, 5 bases remained unmatched. The CDR3: CASSVETGVAEKLFF. CDR3 DNA: TGTGCCAGCAGCGTAGAGACAGGGGTGGCTGAAAAACTGTTTTTT.

V usage is TRBV6-5 and J usage is TRBJ2-5; 11 bases fit TRBD2. CDR3 length: 16 amino acids. J was trimmed by 6 bases and V by 2 bases; bases with no gene match: 8. Germline V CDR1 and CDR2: MNHEY, SVGAGI. The CDR3 is CASSYASGGPLQTQYF. CDR3 coding DNA: TGTGCCAGCAGTTACGCTAGCGGGGGGCCTCTACAGACCCAGTACTTC.